The rows below give T cell receptor beta chains drawn from one sample of a study of blood T cell repertoires in COVID-19. Measured with immunoSEQ multiplex PCR; TCRdb has only the in-frame clones, and not every one. The sample includes approximately 300,000 clones, 87% seen only once; the top ten take roughly 2.1%. Sequenced material: peripheral blood. The receptor source for this set is a man aged 18 to 30 with active or convalescent COVID-19. Both conserved end residues are part of each CDR3. Each record gives: D gene, J gene, clone size, V gene, CDR3 DNA, CDR3 protein. A D gene is named only where the DNA matches it firmly. Clone size is shown for a subset of rows, as once, few, many or a class of expanded clone.

>.|TRBJ1-2|once|TRBV19
TGTGCCAGTAGTATGACACCAACCGGTGGCTACACCTTC
CASSMTPTGGYTF
>TRBD2|TRBJ2-2|.|TRBV7-8
TGTGCCAGCAGCGCCAATCGGTTTCCCGGACTAGCATCCGGGGAGCTGTTTTTT
CASSANRFPGLASGELFF
>.|TRBJ1-4|.|TRBV5-1
TGCGCCAGCAGCTTGGCCATCCCAGTTGAAAAACTGTTTTTT
CASSLAIPVEKLFF
>TRBD1|TRBJ1-1|.|TRBV7-9
TGTGCCAGCAGTTTGGTAAGGACAGGGGGACACATGAACACTGAAGCTTTCTTT
CASSLVRTGGHMNTEAFF
>TRBD1|TRBJ2-3|.|TRBV5-6
TGTGCCAGCAGCTCGGGAAGACAGGGTTCGTCAGATACGCAGTATTTT
CASSSGRQGSSDTQYF
>TRBD2|TRBJ2-1|.|TRBV11-2
TGTGCCAGCAGCTTCCTAGCGGGAGGGCCGGCCAATGAGCAGTTCTTC
CASSFLAGGPANEQFF
>TRBD1|TRBJ2-7|.|TRBV4-3
TGCGCCAGCAGCCGTGGGACAGGGGGCTTTCTGGGCGAGCAGTACTTC
CASSRGTGGFLGEQYF
>.|TRBJ1-1|.|TRBV5-8
TGTGCCAGCAGCTTGGCGAGGAGGTTTGAAGCTTTCTTT
CASSLARRFEAFF
>TRBD1|TRBJ1-5|.|TRBV13
TGTGCCAGCAGCTTGGGACAGGGAGACCAGCCCCAGCATTTT
CASSLGQGDQPQHF
>.|TRBJ1-5|.|TRBV28
TGTGCTTCTCGGAGGGGCCTCAATCAGCCCCAGCATTTT
CASRRGLNQPQHF
>.|TRBJ2-7|.|TRBV10-3
TGTGCCATCAGTCGACAGGAGACGGGCTACGAGCAGTACTTC
CAISRQETGYEQYF
>TRBD2|TRBJ2-7|.|TRBV7-2
TGTGCCAGCAGCTTAGCTAGCGGGGTTACAACCTACGAGCAGTACTTC
CASSLASGVTTYEQYF
>.|TRBJ2-5|.|TRBV6-2/TRBV6-3
TGTGCCAGCAGTTCTCGACAGGGAGGAGAGACCCAGTACTTC
CASSSRQGGETQYF
>.|TRBJ2-2|.|TRBV5-6
TGTGCCAGCAGCTCTCTAAGTTCGGGGGCCGGGGAGCTGTTTTTT
CASSSLSSGAGELFF
>.|TRBJ2-2|once|TRBV2
TGTGCCAGCAGGAGGTCAGGGGAATCCGGGGAGCTGTTTTTT
CASRRSGESGELFF
>.|TRBJ2-1|many|TRBV10-1
TGCGCCAGCAGTGCCCAGCGGACAGCAAACAATGAGCAGTTCTTC
CASSAQRTANNEQFF
>.|TRBJ2-2|.|TRBV7-7
TGTGCCAGCAGCTTGGCAGGACTGAACACCGGGGAGCTGTTTTTT
CASSLAGLNTGELFF
>.|TRBJ1-5|once|TRBV23-1
TGCGCCAGCAGTCAATCCCCCAGGTGGAGCAATCAGCCCCAGCATTTT
CASSQSPRWSNQPQHF
>TRBD2|TRBJ2-7|.|TRBV28
TGTGCCAGCAGTTTATTACTTCGTCGGGGGACTAGCTTTAGATCGTTCAGCTACGAGCAGTACTTC
CASSLLLRRGTSFRSFSYEQYF
>TRBD2|TRBJ2-1|.|TRBV2
TGTGCCAGCAGTGCGACTAGCGGGGGGAGCCGTGAGCAGTTCTTC
CASSATSGGSREQFF
>.|TRBJ1-5|once|TRBV19
TGTGCCAGTAGTTCCCGGAGGGTTAATAGCAATCAGCCCCAGCATTTT
CASSSRRVNSNQPQHF
>.|TRBJ2-3|.|TRBV19
TGTGCCAGCCGTTACTCGCATACGCAGTATTTT
CASRYSHTQYF
>.|TRBJ1-1|.|TRBV19
TGTGCCAGTAGTCCTCCTGGGGGGGGGCGGACTGAAGCTTTCTTT
CASSPPGGGRTEAFF
>TRBD1|TRBJ1-5|few|TRBV2
TGTGCCAGCAGGGGGACAGGTAACAATCAGCCCCAGCATTTT
CASRGTGNNQPQHF